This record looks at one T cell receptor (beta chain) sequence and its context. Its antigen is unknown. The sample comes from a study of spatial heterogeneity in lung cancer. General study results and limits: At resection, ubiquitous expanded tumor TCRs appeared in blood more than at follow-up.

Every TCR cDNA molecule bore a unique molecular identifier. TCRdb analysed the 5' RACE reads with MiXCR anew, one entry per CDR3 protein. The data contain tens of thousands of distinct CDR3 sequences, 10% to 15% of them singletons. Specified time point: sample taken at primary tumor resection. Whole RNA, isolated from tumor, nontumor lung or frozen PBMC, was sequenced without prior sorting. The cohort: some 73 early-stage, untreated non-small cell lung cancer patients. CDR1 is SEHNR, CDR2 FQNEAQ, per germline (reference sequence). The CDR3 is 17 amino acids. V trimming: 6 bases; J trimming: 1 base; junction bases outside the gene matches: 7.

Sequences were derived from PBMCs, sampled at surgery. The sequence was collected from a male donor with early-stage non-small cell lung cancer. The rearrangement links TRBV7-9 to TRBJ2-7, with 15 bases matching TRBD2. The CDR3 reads CASRTGLAGGPSYEQYF. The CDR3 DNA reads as TGTGCCAGCAGGACGGGACTAGCGGGAGGTCCGTCCTACGAGCAGTACTTC.